Listed here is a single T cell receptor beta chain. V lost 0 bases, J lost 3 bases, and 4 bases stayed unmatched. CDR1 MGHRA and CDR2 YSYEKL come from the germline V gene. The length of the CDR3 is 17 residues. The data were taken from a study of blood T cell repertoires in COVID-19. At the level of the study: Sites across the United States, Italy and Spain contributed samples from acute and convalescent COVID-19. The analysed material was cDNA or gDNA that came from T cells, B-cell-depleted T cells, or PBMCs.

As originally analysed: For nucleated cells, counts were estimated from reference gene primer amplification. Libraries were prepared by immunoSEQ multiplex PCR; TCRdb keeps only in-frame clonotypes and omits some of them. V, J and clone size are taken as reported in that table, and D and trimming were inferred from the DNA itself. The data hold under 450,000 clones, with more than 75% observed a single time. The V call is TRBV4-1, the J call TRBJ2-5; TRBD2 aligns across 13 bases. The sequenced sample consisted of peripheral blood. The source is a human donor with acute or convalescent COVID-19. The donor label of this sample is uncertain. Written as DNA, the CDR3 is TGCGCCAGCAGCCAAGATCGGGGACTAGCGGGGAAAGAGACCCAGTACTTC. It encodes CASSQDRGLAGKETQYF.